This T cell receptor beta chain was retrieved from a study of blood T cell repertoires in COVID-19 (dated by TCRdb to the early 2020s). A note on the overall study: The collaborator samples originated in the United States, Italy and Spain and spanned the acute and convalescent phases of COVID-19. The material from the prospective study consisted of cDNA or gDNA derived from T cells, B-cell-depleted T cells, or PBMCs. Deeply sampled blood TCRbeta repertoires from subjects exposed to, actively infected with, or recovered from COVID-19 were included in the dataset. The repertoires were made available in a free public database intended to serve as a resource for research on the immune response to SARS-CoV-2. The samples were drawn from two sources: the first 160 participants of the ongoing ImmuneRACE study, and 950 to 1,500 subjects contributed by 6 global collaborators. The sample metadata nearly always contained a de-identified subject ID, COVID-19 status, age in years and sex. Where HLA class I and class II types were available, the types were taken from metadata supplied by the sample provider, not from assay-based typing.

Each collaborating institution followed its own protocols to collect whole blood in K2EDTA tubes. For TCRbeta analysis, collaborators shipped samples as frozen whole blood, isolated PBMCs, or DNA extracted from either of those sample types. Note on this clone: Its target antigen remains unknown. Per-nucleotide qualities are absent, and no much larger clonotype sits a single base away.

Study-wide findings and limitations: The quantity of clinical and demographic metadata differed by source and by participant and was supplied without curation.

TCRbeta CDR3 regions were amplified from genomic DNA using the immunoSEQ Assay, a bias-controlled multiplex PCR. In the paper's pipeline: The number of nucleated cells in each sample was estimated from the amplification of reference gene primers within the assay. Sequence reads were collapsed and filtered to measure the absolute abundance of every unique TCRbeta CDR3 rearrangement. For each sample, productive Simpson clonality was calculated by taking the square root of Simpson's diversity index across productive rearrangements. Imported from immuneACCESS, the table was reduced by TCRdb to in-frame sequences with V and J called. These copies leave out some clones; in studies compared against another copy, an unresolved V gene accounts for under half, and the cause of the remainder is not known. Clonal size and the V and J genes are those of that table, whereas D and trimming came from the DNA. Present in this sample are over 25,000 clones, 75% to 85% of which were seen just once. The top ten clones comprise about 15% of the sample.

This TCR derives from a man older than 75 with active or convalescent COVID-19. Sample: peripheral blood.

CDR3 loop: CASTQTGANEKLFF. DNA sequence: TGTGCCAGCACCCAGACAGGGGCAAATGAAAAACTGTTTTTT. The chain joins TRBV7-2 to TRBJ1-4, and 8 junction bases match TRBD1. In the germline V gene, CDR1 corresponds to SGHTA and CDR2 to FQGNSA. For this chain, trimming is 7 bases at the V end and 5 bases at the J end, and the number of junction bases without a gene match is 6. From the cysteine up to the phenylalanine, the CDR3 has a length of 14 residues. Only the CDR3 region is kept as DNA, spanning 42 bases read in frame from base 1.